This T cell receptor beta chain was documented in a study of blood T cells in healthy people across ages. Findings and limits, study-wide: CMV infection status of these donors was not known. As age increased, TCR beta diversity per million T cells fell in a roughly linear fashion. Comparison with aged donors showed that long-lived donors had more naive CD4+ cells and higher diversity.

Investigators took around 10 milliliters of peripheral blood from every donor. V was shortened by 0 bases and J by 5 bases, with 14 bases between the two germline ends. The CDR3 runs 15 residues. Germline CDR1 reads SGHRS; CDR2 reads YFSETQ. Combining a sample-barcoded 5' primer with a J-beta primer mix, a second PCR ran for roughly 7 to 12 cycles. TCRdb analysed the 5' RACE reads with MiXCR anew, one entry per CDR3 protein. The profile shows around 1,100,000 distinct CDR3 sequences, around two fifths of them singletons. This clonotype was seen more than once but under ten times. What it binds is unknown.

What was sequenced was blood. The chain is built from TRBV5-1 and TRBJ2-5, with a possible D match to TRBD2 (5 bases). The receptor comes from a man younger than 35 in good health. As DNA, the CDR3 is TGCGCCAGCAGCTTGGAGGCTTCGAGGGAGGAGACCCAGTACTTC. This gives the protein CASSLEASREETQYF.